This TCR beta chain was captured in a study of blood T cell repertoires in COVID-19. V lost 1 base to trimming and J lost 3 bases, with 13 bases between them. The germline gives CDR1 SEHNR, CDR2 FQNEAQ (reference sequence). This CDR3 has 15 amino acids. Only in-frame clones appear in the TCRdb table, and some are missing; sequencing was by immunoSEQ multiplex PCR. Of 35,000 to 50,000 clones in the sample, around 88% were seen once. This TCR was sampled from a human donor in a cohort sampled during active COVID-19. The specimen was peripheral blood. This chain links TRBV7-9 with TRBJ2-7; perhaps TRBD1 as D (5 bases). The CDR3 reads CASSLVRQGFYEQYF. The CDR3 bases are TGTGCCAGCAGCTTAGTGCGGCAGGGTTTCTACGAGCAGTACTTC. Full variable domain (missing parts from reference TRBV7-9 and TRBJ2-7): DTGVSQNPRHKITKRGQNVTFRCDPISEHNRLYWYRQTLGQGPEFLTYFQNEAQLEKSRLLSDRFSAERPKGSFSTLEIQRTEQGDSAMYLCASSLVRQGFYEQYFGPGTRLTVT.